Below, 14 T cell receptor beta chains from the same sample are listed, as sequenced in a study of OX40 agonist ivuxolimab in advanced cancers. Produced via immunoSEQ multiplex PCR; TCRdb's table is partial and in-frame only. The table includes 7,000 to 8,500 clones, 74% detected once. Here the sequenced sample was CD4+ or CD8+ T cells sorted from blood, taken in a trial of the OX40 agonist ivuxolimab. The receptors originated from an adult with an advanced solid tumor such as melanoma, head and neck, liver or kidney cancer.

V is TRBV7-9 and J is TRBJ2-5, with 8 bases aligning to TRBD2. Near its end, the DNA agrees better with TRBJ2-7, so the J call may be wrong. The CDR3 length is 14 residues. Germline CDR1 is SEHNR and CDR2 is FQNEAQ (reference sequence). CDR3 sequence: CASSPIGRAYEQYF. The CDR3 DNA sequence: TGTGCCAGCAGCCCCATCGGGAGGGCTTACGAGCAGTACTTC.

The chain uses TRBV7-8 and TRBJ2-2; no clear D. V shed 8 bases and J shed 3 bases, with 4 bases lying between them. The CDR3 has 11 amino acids. Germline V CDR1 and CDR2: SGHVS, FQNEAQ. The CDR3 reads CASLYTGELFF. CDR3 nucleotide sequence: TGTGCCAGCCTCTACACCGGGGAGCTGTTTTTT.

This chain's CDR3 is CASSQSGGPYEQYF. CDR3 in DNA: TGCGCCAGCAGCCAGTCGGGGGGCCCCTACGAGCAGTACTTC. The rearrangement links TRBV4-1 to TRBJ2-7; possible D gene TRBD2, 7 bases. Germline V gene data show CDR1 as MGHRA and CDR2 as YSYEKL. The ends were cut back, 3 bases at V and 2 bases at J, with 11 bases in the middle. This CDR3 spans 14 amino acids.

The sample holds a few counts of this clone. The V and J genes are TRBV11-2 and TRBJ2-2; D assignment may be TRBD1 or TRBD2 (5 bases each). This CDR3 is 13 amino acids long. V shed 4 bases and J shed 4 bases, with 7 bases lying between them. Germline CDR1 SGHAT, CDR2 FQNNGV. CDR3 DNA: TGTGCCAGCAGCTCGGGACCCACCGGGGAGCTGTTTTTT. It encodes CASSSGPTGELFF.

The rearrangement joins TRBV5-5 to TRBJ2-7; D could derive from TRBD1 or TRBD2 (5 bases each). V lost 0 bases to trimming and J lost 3 bases, with 7 bases between them. This CDR3 is 13 amino acids long. CDR1 and CDR2 from the germline V gene are SGHKS and YYEKEE (reference sequence). The CDR3: CASSLGDHYEQYF. In nucleotides, the CDR3 is TGTGCCAGCAGCTTGGGGGACCACTACGAGCAGTACTTC.

The chain couples TRBV2 to TRBJ2-5; unclear D gene. V dropped 3 bases and J dropped 4 bases, with 9 bases sitting between them. The CDR3 length is 13 residues. The V gene's germline CDR1 is SNHLY and CDR2 FYNNEI. The DNA of the CDR3 is TGTGCCAGCAGTGAGTGGCAGATAGAGACCCAGTACTTC. Translated, it gives CASSEWQIETQYF.

The chain is built from TRBV9 and TRBJ2-2, with TRBD1 as a possible D gene (5 bases). The germline V gene encodes CDR1 SGDLS and CDR2 YYNGEE. Deletions cut 1 base from V and 3 bases from J, with 13 bases between. The CDR3 runs 16 residues. CDR3 region: CASSVNRKMDTGELFF. CDR3 nucleotide sequence: TGTGCCAGCAGCGTAAACAGGAAAATGGACACCGGGGAGCTGTTTTTT.

The V call is TRBV7-9, the J call TRBJ2-1; TRBD1 matches 11 bases. This CDR3 contains 16 residues. After removal of 0 bases from V and 7 bases from J, the junction contained 5 bases not matched to a gene. Germline-derived CDR1 and CDR2 are SEHNR and FQNEAQ (reference sequence). DNA for the CDR3: TGTGCCAGCAGCTTAGCTGGAGGACAGGGGGCAAATGAGCAGTTCTTC. As protein: CASSLAGGQGANEQFF.

This chain uses TRBV21-1 with TRBJ1-6. TRBV21-1 is tagged as a pseudogene. CDR3 size: 16 residues. Here the CDR3 reads CASSKVGGAYNSPLHF. CDR3 nucleotides: TGTGCCAGCAGCAAAGTGGGGGGAGCCTATAATTCACCCCTCCACTTT.

This chain links TRBV19 with TRBJ1-3; no firm D call. Trimming took 11 bases from V and 1 from J, leaving 6 bases between them. CDR3 size: 11 residues. The germline CDR1 and CDR2 sequences are LNHDA and SQIVND (reference sequence). CDR3 nucleotide sequence: TGTGCCTGCCATTCTGGAAACACCATATATTTT. This codes for CACHSGNTIYF.

This clone was seen only once. The gene calls are TRBV10-3 and TRBJ2-5; 14 positions match TRBD2. This CDR3 spans 18 amino acids. CDR1 and CDR2 (germline): ENHRY, SYGVKD. V trimming: 3 bases; J trimming: 5 bases; junction bases outside the gene matches: 11. CDR3 nucleotide sequence: TGTGCCATCAGTGACTACATGGGGACTAGCGGGGGAGATGAGACCCAGTACTTC. Translated: CAISDYMGTSGGDETQYF.

This clone is labeled medium-sized. The chain has TRBV9 and TRBJ2-3, with 8 positions matching TRBD2. The V and J ends lost 3 bases and 5 bases, in that order; junction bases with no gene match: 5. This CDR3 spans 14 amino acids. Germline lookup yields CDR1 SGDLS and CDR2 YYNGEE. CDR3 protein: CASSASGRLDTQYF. As DNA, the CDR3 is TGTGCCAGCAGCGCCAGCGGGAGACTAGATACGCAGTATTTT.

This clone occurred once. The V and J genes are TRBV7-8 and TRBJ1-1; TRBD1 matches at 9 bases. The ends lost 6 bases at V and 11 bases at J; junction bases unmatched: 7. The CDR3 loop spans 12 amino acids. Germline loops: CDR1 SGHVS, CDR2 FQNEAQ. CDR3 residues: CASRGQGRLAFF. In DNA, the CDR3 is TGTGCCAGCAGGGGACAGGGAAGATTGGCTTTCTTT.

The rearrangement uses TRBV27 and TRBJ2-1, with D possibly matching TRBD2 (6 bases). CDR1 and CDR2 from the germline V gene are MNHEY and SMNVEV (reference sequence). V lost 3 bases and J lost 9, with 12 bases in between. This CDR3 has 13 residues. CDR3: CASSFGGEGEQFF. The CDR3 nucleotides read TGTGCCAGCAGTTTCGGCGGGGAAGGTGAGCAGTTCTTC.